This T cell receptor (beta chain) was identified during a study of cytomegalovirus exposure and HLA in healthy donors. Primers: 60 Vbeta forward and 13 Jbeta reverse. Clones were read by immunoSEQ multiplex PCR, and TCRdb kept only the in-frame ones, dropping some. The data show 130,000 to 150,000 clones, over 75% seen once. V lost 5 bases and J 5 bases, leaving 12 bases between the germline ends. CDR1 is SGHTA and CDR2 is FQGNSA in the germline V gene. CDR3 size: 13 residues. Whole-study findings and limits: Reports described diagnosis of cytomegalovirus status by the classifier as highly specific and sensitive.

A remark on this clone: Its antigen is not known. This sample also contains other DNA sequences that code for the same CDR3.

This TCR was recovered from a woman in her thirties in good health and CMV-seronegative. The specimen was PBMCs. The chain uses TRBV7-2 and TRBJ2-5; a weak D match, TRBD2 (6 bases). The CDR3 sequence: CASSGRGEETQYF. The DNA for the CDR3 is TGTGCCAGCAGCGGGCGGGGAGAGGAGACCCAGTACTTC. The full variable domain, with the rest looked up from reference TRBV7-2 and TRBJ2-5, is GAGVSQSPSNKVTEKGKDVELRCDPISGHTALYWYRQSLGQGLEFLIYFQGNSAPDKSGLPSDRFSAERTGGSVSTLTIQRTQQEDSAVYLCASSGRGEETQYFGPGTRLLVL.